A single sample is the source of the 22 T cell receptor beta chains below, sequenced in a study of identical twins (dated by TCRdb to about 2016). Receptors were amplified or captured by 5' RACE. The sequencer listed for this sample is Illumina HiSeq 2000. TCRdb trimmed public reads at Q25 via fastp, called clones via MiXCR and kept in-frame beta chains. Each entry is one CDR3 protein sequence, shown with its most common DNA and genes. Here the sample has around 960,000 distinct CDR3 sequences; roughly 12% occur a single time. In total, the top ten clones hold roughly 1.6% of the sample. These data were likewise used in another study, on yellow fever vaccine responses in identical twins.

The sample was PBMCs. The receptor source for this set is a woman under 30 in good health.

In this sample, this clonotype turned up a few times. This chain uses TRBV9 with TRBJ1-4; D possibly corresponds to TRBD1 (5 bases). V was trimmed by 3 bases and J by 6 bases, leaving 12 bases between them. Germline loops: CDR1 SGDLS, CDR2 YYNGEE. The CDR3 totals 14 residues. CDR3 sequence (DNA): TGTGCCAGCAGCGCGGGACCGGCGGATGAAAAACTGTTTTTT. It specifies CASSAGPADEKLFF.

This clonotype was counted a few times. This chain connects TRBV7-9 to TRBJ2-5, with no clear D. Trimming stripped 3 bases from V and 3 bases from J, with 8 bases between. Germline values: CDR1 SEHNR, CDR2 FQNEAQ (reference sequence). The CDR3 is made up of 13 amino acids. The CDR3 sequence is CASSLRAEETQYF. The CDR3 region has the DNA TGTGCCAGCAGCTTGCGAGCCGAAGAGACCCAGTACTTC.

This clonotype was seen only a few times. The chain carries TRBV27 and TRBJ2-7, with TRBD2 matching over 15 bases. This CDR3 is 16 amino acids long. The V and J ends lost 6 bases and 4 bases, in that order; junction bases with no gene match: 7. In germline, CDR1 is MNHEY, CDR2 SMNVEV (reference sequence). In DNA, the CDR3 is TGTGCCAGCAGCTACGGACTAGCGGGAGGGCTTTACGAGCAGTACTTC. Translating it yields CASSYGLAGGLYEQYF.

This clonotype came up many times. This chain links TRBV29-1 with TRBJ2-1; 16 nucleotides align to TRBD2. The CDR3 covers 18 residues. Trimming removed 6 bases from V and 0 bases from J; junction bases left unmatched: 8. Germline-derived CDR1 and CDR2 are SQVTM and ANQGSEA. The CDR3 bases are TGCAGCGTGGGGGGACTAGCGGGGGGGCCGAGCTCCTACAATGAGCAGTTCTTC. Translation gives CSVGGLAGGPSSYNEQFF.

The chain has TRBV6-1 and TRBJ2-7, with D maybe TRBD2 (7 bases). V dropped 10 bases and J dropped 2 bases, with 15 bases sitting between them. Germline V CDR1 and CDR2: MNHNS, SASEGT. CDR3 length: 13 residues. The CDR3 loop is CATEGGLPYEQYF. The DNA for the CDR3 is TGTGCCACCGAGGGGGGGCTTCCCTACGAGCAGTACTTC.

The rearrangement uses TRBV6-2 or TRBV6-3 and TRBJ2-7; TRBD1 aligns across 9 bases. J gave up 3 bases and V 0 bases, and 6 bases lay outside the gene matches. The length of the CDR3 is 16 residues. Per the germline V gene, CDR1 is MNHEY and CDR2 is SVGEGT. In DNA, the CDR3 is TGTGCCAGCAGTTACTCGGAGACAGGGGGAGTCTACGAGCAGTACTTC. Translated, it gives CASSYSETGGVYEQYF.

The J gene is TRBJ1-6, the V gene TRBV4-1; perhaps TRBD1 as D (6 bases). Looked up from germline, CDR1 is MGHRA and CDR2 is YSYEKL. This CDR3 is built from 17 residues. V lost 4 bases to trimming and J lost 6 bases, with 19 bases between them. The CDR3 nucleotides are TGCGCCAGCAGCCGGAATTCGGTGGACAGCCTTAATTCACCCCTCCACTTT. Its translation is CASSRNSVDSLNSPLHF.

This clonotype has only a few counts. This sequence joins TRBV5-1 and TRBJ1-1; 7 bases are shared with TRBD1. V trimming: 1 base; J trimming: 4 bases; junction bases outside the gene matches: 1. The CDR3 spans 13 residues. Germline loops: CDR1 SGHRS, CDR2 YFSETQ. In DNA, the CDR3 is TGCGCCAGCAGCTTGACAGGGGCCACTGAAGCTTTCTTT. It encodes CASSLTGATEAFF.

The chain links TRBV5-6 to TRBJ2-7, with TRBD1 matching 8 bases. Germline V CDR1 and CDR2: SGHDT, YYEEEE. Trimming at V came to 5 bases and at J to 5 bases, leaving 3 bases not matched to a gene. The CDR3 length is 12 residues. The CDR3 nucleotides read TGTGCCAGCAGTGAACAGGGGGACGAGCAGTACTTC. It translates to CASSEQGDEQYF.

The rearrangement links TRBV28 to TRBJ2-5; TRBD2 aligns across 8 bases. Germline trimming cut 6 bases from V and 4 bases from J; bases unmatched to any gene: 10. The CDR3 consists of 15 residues. Germline loops: CDR1 MDHEN, CDR2 SYDVKM. CDR3: CASSPGLDLRETQYF. The CDR3 coding sequence is TGTGCCAGCAGCCCGGGACTAGACCTTCGAGAGACCCAGTACTTC.

This clonotype was observed a handful of times. This rearrangement joins TRBV2 to TRBJ2-1; 11 positions agree with TRBD2. The CDR3 runs 15 residues. V trimming: 7 bases; J trimming: 4 bases; junction bases outside the gene matches: 6. Germline CDR1 SNHLY, CDR2 FYNNEI. CDR3 sequence reads: CASTDTSGRYNEQFF. The CDR3 coding sequence is TGTGCCAGCACTGATACTAGCGGGAGATACAATGAGCAGTTCTTC.

This clonotype came up many times. The CDR3 DNA is TGTGCCAGCAGCTTAAAGGACCCCTTGACAGATACGCAGTATTTT. Residues: CASSLKDPLTDTQYF. The chain is built from TRBV7-9 and TRBJ2-3, with unresolved D. The CDR3 totals 15 residues. CDR1 and CDR2 (germline): SEHNR, FQNEAQ (reference sequence). Between the trimmed V and J ends, which lost 2 bases and 3 bases, there was a span of 12 bases.

Worth noting for this clonotype: One end of the junction does not line up with germline, which may come from a read error. The V gene is TRBV29-1, the J gene TRBJ2-1, with D possibly TRBD1 on 7 matching bases. Germline CDR1 is SQVTM and CDR2 is ANQGSEA. The CDR3 contains 15 residues. Here the CDR3 DNA reads TGCAGCGTCCGGTTGGAGGGGGCGGCCTACAATGGGCAGTTCTTC. Translating it yields CSVRLEGAAYNGQFF.

In its sample, this clonotype was seen a few times. V is TRBV11-2 and J is TRBJ2-2, with D possibly being TRBD1 (5 bases). V lost 8 bases and J 4 bases, leaving 11 bases between the germline ends. There are 13 residues in the CDR3. Germline V gene data show CDR1 as SGHAT and CDR2 as FQNNGV. This CDR3 reads CASGTGPTGELFF. CDR3 in DNA: TGTGCCAGCGGTACAGGACCCACCGGGGAGCTGTTTTTT.

This clonotype has more than one count but fewer than ten. The rearrangement joins TRBV20-1 to TRBJ2-4; 9 positions match TRBD1. The junction had 6 bases not matched to a gene; V was cut back by 0 bases and J by 15 bases. This CDR3 has 12 amino acids. Germline V CDR1 and CDR2: DFQATT, SNEGSKA (reference sequence). CDR3 loop: CSAREGQGAGYF. As DNA, the CDR3 is TGCAGTGCTAGAGAGGGACAGGGAGCGGGGTACTTC.

The chain uses TRBV10-3 and TRBJ2-3; no clear D gene. V was shortened by 4 bases and J by 2 bases, with 10 bases between the two germline ends. The germline CDR1 and CDR2 sequences are ENHRY and SYGVKD. The CDR3 runs 14 residues. The CDR3 reads CAISVGRHTDTQYF. The CDR3 DNA follows: TGTGCCATCAGTGTAGGCCGACACACAGATACGCAGTATTTT.

This chain uses TRBV24-1 with TRBJ2-1; D may be TRBD2 (6 bases). V dropped 2 bases and J dropped 7 bases, with 11 bases sitting between them. This CDR3 region has 14 residues. Germline CDR1 and CDR2: KGHDR and SFDVKD. The CDR3 here is CATSDWDGGNEQFF. CDR3 DNA: TGTGCCACCAGTGATTGGGATGGGGGGAATGAGCAGTTCTTC.

Only one count was recorded for this clonotype. The chain links TRBV10-2 to TRBJ2-7; 13 nucleotides line up with TRBD2. The CDR3 extends over 17 amino acids. V lost 2 bases and J lost 2; bases outside the gene matches: 6. In germline, CDR1 is WSHSY, CDR2 SAAADI. The CDR3 coding sequence is TGCGCCAGCAGTGAGCGGACTAGCGGGAGTCCCACCTACGAGCAGTACTTC. Translated: CASSERTSGSPTYEQYF.

The rearrangement links TRBV2 to TRBJ1-5; TRBD1 is a possible D gene (6 bases). With 8 bases removed from V and 0 bases from J, the gap between germline ends came to 14 bases. The length of the CDR3 is 15 residues. CDR1 SNHLY and CDR2 FYNNEI come from the germline V gene. CDR3 residues: CASGRGGYSNQPQHF. The DNA for the CDR3 is TGTGCCAGCGGCAGAGGGGGGTATAGCAATCAGCCCCAGCATTTT.

This clonotype was seen only a few times. The V and J genes are TRBV20-1 and TRBJ2-7, with 8 bases lining up with TRBD1. The CDR3 has 12 amino acids. Looked up from germline, CDR1 is DFQATT and CDR2 is SNEGSKA (reference sequence). CDR3 nucleotides: TGCAGCGCGGGACAGGCGACCTACGAGCAGTACTTC. Its translation: CSAGQATYEQYF.

The chain uses TRBV11-2 and TRBJ2-7; 14 nucleotides match TRBD2. The V gene end was trimmed by 4 bases and the J gene end by 6 bases; junction bases not matched to a gene: 5. Per germline, CDR1 SGHAT and CDR2 FQNNGV. The CDR3 runs 15 residues. The CDR3 DNA is TGTGCCAGCAGCTCGGACGGACTAGCGGGGGGCGAGCAGTACTTC. This codes for CASSSDGLAGGEQYF.

The sample holds a few counts of this clonotype. The J gene is TRBJ2-1, the V gene TRBV4-1, with 8 bases lining up with TRBD2. The CDR3 has 16 amino acids. CDR1 and CDR2 from the germline V gene are MGHRA and YSYEKL. With V trimmed by 6 bases and J by 4 bases, 11 bases remained unmatched. Here the CDR3 reads CASSPLLVAGYNEQFF. The CDR3, as DNA: TGCGCCAGCAGTCCTCTCTTGGTAGCGGGATACAATGAGCAGTTCTTC.